Shown below are 28 T cell receptor beta chains from a single sample sequenced in a study of T-cell reconstitution after alpha-beta-depleted transplantation in children. Unique molecular identifiers were built into the TCRbeta library. TCRdb redid the calling of the PCR reads with MiXCR, one entry per CDR3 protein. This sample has approximately 230,000 distinct CDR3 sequences, with 20% to 30% found just once. The material sequenced was PBMCs, mostly from graft donor cells, taken 360 days after TCRalphabeta/CD19-depleted stem cell transplant. These receptors all come from a female patient aged 2-9 years who had a stem cell transplant for congenital amegakaryocytic thrombocytopenia, so the T cells may come from the graft donor.

This clonotype was counted ten times or more. The chain carries TRBV5-1 and TRBJ2-1, with D tentatively TRBD1 (5 bases). This CDR3 has 14 residues. Trimming left V 2 bases short and J 5 bases short, with 11 bases between. Per the germline V gene, CDR1 is SGHRS and CDR2 is YFSETQ. The DNA of the CDR3 is TGCGCCAGCAGCTTTCGGACACCAGACAATGAGCAGTTCTTC. Protein product: CASSFRTPDNEQFF.

This clonotype has more than one count but fewer than ten. The chain carries TRBV10-3 and TRBJ1-3; the D is unclear. V lost 0 bases to trimming and J lost 0 bases, with 12 bases between them. This CDR3 has 17 amino acids. CDR1 and CDR2 from the germline V gene are ENHRY and SYGVKD. The CDR3 DNA reads TGTGCCATCAGTGAGTCGGGCCTCTTCCACTCTGGAAACACCATATATTTT. Its protein product is CAISESGLFHSGNTIYF.

At least ten counts were recorded for this clonotype. The rearrangement uses TRBV12-3 or TRBV12-4 and TRBJ2-2; a possible D gene is TRBD1 (5 bases). The CDR3 spans 15 residues. Trimming took 3 bases from V and 6 from J, leaving 14 bases between them. The CDR3 nucleotides read TGTGCCAGCAGTTTCTCAAACAGGCTTGCCGGGGAGCTGTTTTTT. This codes for CASSFSNRLAGELFF.

The chain employs TRBV10-3 and TRBJ1-4; 8 bases align to TRBD1. V lost 10 bases and J lost 7; bases outside the gene matches: 8. The CDR3 has 13 amino acids. CDR1 ENHRY and CDR2 SYGVKD come from the germline V gene. In nucleotides, the CDR3 is TGTGCCACTGGACAGGGAGAGGGTGAAAAACTGTTTTTT. It encodes CATGQGEGEKLFF.

The chain employs TRBV28 and TRBJ1-3, with 8 bases fitting TRBD1. The length of the CDR3 is 15 residues. Unmatched junction bases numbered 5, after V lost 3 bases and J lost 4 bases. From germline, CDR1 is MDHEN and CDR2 SYDVKM. The CDR3 nucleotides read TGTGCCAGCAGTTTGCCACAGGGGGTCGGAAACACCATATATTTT. Translating gives CASSLPQGVGNTIYF.

J is TRBJ2-2 and V is TRBV12-3 or TRBV12-4; D may correspond to TRBD1 or TRBD2 (6 bases each). The CDR3 is 18 residues long. V lost 6 bases and J 3 bases, leaving 23 bases between the germline ends. The CDR3 DNA reads as TGTGCCAGCAGGTCAAACCCGGGGGCTCTGAGGTACACCGGGGAGCTGTTTTTT. Translating gives CASRSNPGALRYTGELFF.

This clonotype turned up a few times. The chain uses TRBV20-1 and TRBJ2-6; 7 bases agree with TRBD2. The CDR3 sequence is 18 residues long. The germline V gene encodes CDR1 DFQATT and CDR2 SNEGSKA (reference sequence). Trimming at V came to 8 bases and at J to 1 base, leaving 17 bases not matched to a gene. CDR3 nucleotides: TGCAGTCCTTCTGGGCCTAGCGGCTCCCTTTCTGGGGCCAACGTCCTGACTTTC. Translated: CSPSGPSGSLSGANVLTF.

The gene calls are TRBV9 and TRBJ2-1; no clear D gene. Germline CDR1 is SGDLS and CDR2 is YYNGEE. The CDR3 is made up of 14 amino acids. V was shortened by 3 bases and J by 3 bases, with 10 bases between the two germline ends. The CDR3 loop is CASSGGFGYNEQFF. CDR3 DNA: TGTGCCAGCAGCGGTGGTTTTGGCTACAATGAGCAGTTCTTC. The full variable domain, in which reference TRBV9 and TRBJ2-1 provide the parts outside the CDR3, is DSGVTQTPKHLITATGQRVTLRCSPRSGDLSVYWYQQSLDQGLQFLIQYYNGEERAKGNILERFSAQQFPDLHSELNLSSLELGDSALYFCASSGGFGYNEQFFGPGTRLTVL.

This clonotype was seen a handful of times. The rearrangement uses TRBV27 and TRBJ2-1, with 8 positions matching TRBD2. The CDR3 length is 13 residues. Germline CDR1 is MNHEY and CDR2 is SMNVEV (reference sequence). J gave up 4 bases and V 9 bases, and 5 bases lay outside the gene matches. This chain's CDR3 is CASRLASYNEQFF. As DNA, the CDR3 is TGTGCCAGTAGACTAGCGAGTTACAATGAGCAGTTCTTC.

The chain uses TRBV4-3 and TRBJ1-4; TRBD1 matches at 7 bases. Germline V gives CDR1 LGHNA, CDR2 YSLEER. The V gene end was trimmed by 0 bases and the J gene end by 7 bases; junction bases not matched to a gene: 14. The CDR3 is 18 residues long. The CDR3 sequence: CASSQEYWNRGMGEKLFF. DNA of the CDR3: TGCGCCAGCAGCCAAGAATACTGGAACAGGGGAATGGGTGAAAAACTGTTTTTT.

This clonotype was observed many times. The chain is built from TRBV6-5 and TRBJ2-1; no clear D. The germline V gene has CDR1 MNHEY and CDR2 SVGAGI. The CDR3 is 15 residues long. V was cut by 4 bases and J by 0 bases, with 10 bases left in between. CDR3 residues: CASSFKWDSYNEQFF. CDR3 sequence (DNA): TGTGCCAGCAGTTTTAAGTGGGACTCCTACAATGAGCAGTTCTTC.

A remark on this clonotype: Just one base apart from a much larger clone, this may be a read error. This chain joins TRBV5-1 and TRBJ2-1; 8 positions agree with TRBD2. Germline assignment: CDR1 SGHRS and CDR2 YFSETQ. This CDR3 has 17 amino acids. The CDR3 protein is CASSLDLAGLSYNERFF. CDR3 bases: TGCGCCAGCAGCTTGGATCTAGCGGGCCTCTCCTACAATGAGCGGTTCTTC. Complete variable domain (other parts from reference TRBV5-1 and TRBJ2-1): KAGVTQTPRYLIKTRGQQVTLSCSPISGHRSVSWYQQTPGQGLQFLFEYFSETQRNKGNFPGRFSGRQFSNSRSEMNVSTLELGDSALYLCASSLDLAGLSYNERFFGPGTRLTVL.

The chain is built from TRBV4-2 and TRBJ2-5; TRBD2 matches 8 bases. The V gene end was trimmed by 0 bases and the J gene end by 7 bases; junction bases not matched to a gene: 10. The germline gives CDR1 LGHNA, CDR2 YNFKEQ. The CDR3 sequence is 16 residues long. The CDR3 spells CASSQDLTALAGTQYF. As DNA, the CDR3 is TGTGCCAGCAGCCAAGACCTGACAGCGCTAGCGGGGACCCAGTACTTC.

This clonotype has just a few counts. The chain employs TRBV20-1 and TRBJ2-2; D unclear. Germline V gene lookup returns CDR1 DFQATT and CDR2 SNEGSKA (reference sequence). V lost 3 bases and J lost 6, with 8 bases in between. The CDR3 consists of 12 residues. Here the CDR3 reads CSARVLAGELFF. For the CDR3, the DNA is TGCAGTGCTAGGGTGCTGGCCGGGGAGCTGTTTTTT.

This clonotype was counted many times. This chain joins TRBV6-2 or TRBV6-3 and TRBJ1-5; D is ambiguous. Germline lookup yields CDR1 MNHEY and CDR2 SVGEGT. The germline V and J ends were trimmed by 4 bases and 2 bases, with 15 bases remaining between them. The CDR3 runs to 16 residues. The DNA for the CDR3 is TGTGCCAGCAGTTCCCAATGGACGAAACGCAATCAGCCCCAGCATTTT. It translates to CASSSQWTKRNQPQHF.

This clonotype occurred a few times. The rearrangement uses TRBV12-3 or TRBV12-4 and TRBJ2-6; the D call may be TRBD1 or TRBD2 (7 bases each). There are 20 residues in the CDR3. Trimming removed 1 base at V and 0 bases at J, with 19 bases between. DNA of the CDR3: TGTGCCAGCAGTTTAGAGGGAGGGGGCAAGGTGGGCTCTGGGGCCAACGTCCTGACTTTC. This codes for CASSLEGGGKVGSGANVLTF.

This clonotype was seen many times. The chain carries TRBV28 and TRBJ2-7; 7 bases fit TRBD2. Trimming at V came to 8 bases and at J to 2 bases, leaving 9 bases not matched to a gene. From germline, CDR1 is MDHEN and CDR2 SYDVKM. The CDR3 has 14 residues. The CDR3 here is CASGKSGLTYEQYF. CDR3 in DNA: TGTGCCAGCGGAAAATCGGGACTAACCTACGAGCAGTACTTC.

CDR3 coding DNA: TGTGCCAGCAGTTTACACACCTACCCAGGGAGCACTACCTACGAGCAGTACTTC. Its translation: CASSLHTYPGSTTYEQYF. The chain joins TRBV28 to TRBJ2-7; TRBD1 or TRBD2 may be the D gene (5 bases each). CDR3 length equals 18 residues. V dropped 2 bases and J dropped 2 bases, with 22 bases sitting between them. CDR1 and CDR2 from the germline V gene are MDHEN and SYDVKM.

This clonotype appeared a few times. The chain employs TRBV4-1 and TRBJ1-6; perhaps TRBD1 as D (5 bases). This CDR3 is 16 amino acids long. The germline V and J ends were trimmed by 1 base and 4 bases, with 11 bases remaining between them. Germline assignment: CDR1 MGHRA and CDR2 YSYEKL. As DNA, the CDR3 is TGCGCCAGCAGCCAAGGCGAGGGACGGTATAATTCACCCCTCCACTTT. It yields the protein CASSQGEGRYNSPLHF.

This chain joins TRBV28 and TRBJ1-5; no clear D gene. CDR3 length: 16 residues. The V gene lost 1 base and the J gene lost 1 base, with 11 bases spanning the gap. Germline V gives CDR1 MDHEN, CDR2 SYDVKM. The chain's CDR3 is CASSLYGIRSNQPQHF. Here the CDR3 DNA reads TGTGCCAGCAGTTTATACGGCATTCGCAGCAATCAGCCCCAGCATTTT.

This clonotype came up a few times. V usage is TRBV25-1 and J usage is TRBJ1-1; possible D gene TRBD1, 6 bases. V was shortened by 2 bases and J by 4 bases, with 11 bases between the two germline ends. CDR3 length equals 14 residues. Looked up from germline, CDR1 is MGHDK and CDR2 is SYGVNS. CDR3 in DNA: TGTGCCAGCAGTGAAAGGGGGGGAGGCACTGAAGCTTTCTTT. Translated, it gives CASSERGGGTEAFF.

The CDR3 DNA is TGTGCCAGCAGTTTAAAGTTGGCGACCCACGGGGATGGCTACACCTTC. Amino acid sequence: CASSLKLATHGDGYTF. The chain is built from TRBV28 and TRBJ1-2; D is uncertain. Germline CDR1 is MDHEN and CDR2 is SYDVKM. CDR3 length: 16 residues. Trimming stripped 2 bases from V and 6 bases from J, with 19 bases between.

This clonotype was picked up a small number of times. This chain links TRBV7-2 with TRBJ2-2; TRBD2 aligns across 7 bases. This CDR3 spans 15 amino acids. Trimming cost V 1 base and J 5 bases; bases outside gene matches: 4. The germline V gene has CDR1 SGHTA and CDR2 FQGNSA. Written as DNA, the CDR3 is TGTGCCAGCAGCTTAGTTGCGGGAGTAACCGGGGAGCTGTTTTTT. Protein sequence: CASSLVAGVTGELFF.

This clonotype was seen many times. The rearrangement joins TRBV6-5 to TRBJ1-1; D uncertain. The CDR3 runs 14 residues. Germline V gives CDR1 MNHEY, CDR2 SVGAGI. V lost 2 bases and J 2 bases, leaving 9 bases between the germline ends. CDR3 protein: CASSYERGNTEAFF. The DNA of the CDR3 is TGTGCCAGCAGTTACGAGCGGGGAAACACTGAAGCTTTCTTT.

This clonotype was seen only a few times. The chain is built from TRBV4-2 and TRBJ2-1, with 12 bases that match TRBD2. Trimming removed 2 bases from V and 2 bases from J; junction bases left unmatched: 4. Looked up from germline, CDR1 is LGHNA and CDR2 is YNFKEQ. This CDR3 is 17 amino acids long. The DNA of the CDR3 is TGTGCCAGCAGCCAACGGACTAGCGGGGAGACCTACAATGAGCAGTTCTTC. Encoded protein: CASSQRTSGETYNEQFF.

This rearrangement joins TRBV7-2 to TRBJ2-6; no clear D. Germline V gene lookup returns CDR1 SGHTA and CDR2 FQGNSA. There are 15 residues in the CDR3. V was trimmed by 2 bases and J by 1 base, leaving 6 bases between them. The CDR3 reads CASSLPESGANVLTF. DNA for the CDR3: TGTGCCAGCAGCTTACCGGAATCTGGGGCCAACGTCCTGACTTTC. The full variable domain, completed using reference TRBV7-2 and TRBJ2-6, is GAGVSQSPSNKVTEKGKDVELRCDPISGHTALYWYRQSLGQGLEFLIYFQGNSAPDKSGLPSDRFSAERTGGSVSTLTIQRTQQEDSAVYLCASSLPESGANVLTFGAGSRLTVL.

This clonotype came up a few times. This chain links TRBV4-2 with TRBJ2-1; either TRBD1 or TRBD2 may fit D (7 bases each). The V end was cut by 4 bases, the J end by 4 bases, with 20 bases between. Germline V gene sequence: CDR1 LGHNA, CDR2 YNFKEQ. The CDR3 extends over 17 amino acids. CDR3 in amino acids: CASSPTAREGAYNEQFF. As DNA, the CDR3 is TGTGCCAGCAGCCCCACGGCGAGGGAGGGGGCGTACAATGAGCAGTTCTTC.

V usage is TRBV5-1 and J usage is TRBJ1-1; the D is unclear. This CDR3 contains 14 residues. V lost 4 bases and J 0 bases, leaving 10 bases between the germline ends. Germline V gene data show CDR1 as SGHRS and CDR2 as YFSETQ. This CDR3 is CASSPSALNTEAFF. The CDR3 bases are TGCGCCAGCAGCCCTTCCGCTTTGAACACTGAAGCTTTCTTT.